This entry lists 18 T cell receptor beta chains sequenced from one sample in a study of T cells in Graves' hyperthyroidism and ophthalmopathy. TCR beta CDR3 region amplification was performed from RNA transcripts. HTBI primers were employed in a first-round RT-PCR of the TCR CDR3. TCRdb redid the calling of the multiplex PCR reads with MiXCR, one entry per CDR3 protein. The repertoire has roughly 200,000 distinct CDR3 sequences, about 18% of them found once; the top ten carry about two fifths. Input material: blood. All receptors derive from a man aged 35 to 55 with Graves' hyperthyroidism.

This clonotype was detected ten times or more. This chain joins TRBV11-2 and TRBJ2-2, with D possibly TRBD1 on 6 matching bases. Germline V gene sequence: CDR1 SGHAT, CDR2 FQNNGV. V dropped 5 bases and J dropped 3 bases, with 13 bases sitting between them. The CDR3 covers 15 residues. CDR3 sequence: CASSRTGTDTGELFF. Here the CDR3 DNA reads TGTGCCAGCAGCCGTACAGGGACGGACACCGGGGAGCTGTTTTTT.

This clonotype was observed many times. The rearrangement links TRBV19 to TRBJ1-1, with unresolved D. V was trimmed by 7 bases and J by 4 bases, leaving 10 bases between them. Germline values: CDR1 LNHDA, CDR2 SQIVND (reference sequence). This CDR3 is 12 amino acids long. CDR3 in DNA: TGTGCCAGTACCGGGTCGCGCACTGAAGCTTTCTTT. It codes for CASTGSRTEAFF. Full variable domain (missing parts from reference TRBV19 and TRBJ1-1): DGGITQSPKYLFRKEGQNVTLSCEQNLNHDAMYWYRQDPGQGLRLIYYSQIVNDFQKGDIAEGYSVSREKKESFPLTVTSAQKNPTAFYLCASTGSRTEAFFGQGTRLTVV.

J is TRBJ2-1 and V is TRBV2, with D maybe TRBD2 (5 bases). This CDR3 comprises 14 residues. Germline lookup yields CDR1 SNHLY and CDR2 FYNNEI. Trimming stripped 8 bases from V and 0 bases from J, with 11 bases between. The CDR3 here is CASRSGSSYNEQFF. Written as DNA, the CDR3 is TGTGCCAGCCGAAGCGGCAGCTCCTACAATGAGCAGTTCTTC. Based on the CDR3 plus reference TRBV2 and TRBJ2-1, the full variable domain is EPEVTQTPSHQVTQMGQEVILRCVPISNHLYFYWYRQILGQKVEFLVSFYNNEISEKSEIFDDQFSVERPDGSNFTLKIRSTKLEDSAMYFCASRSGSSYNEQFFGPGTRLTVL.

This clonotype has a count of ten or more. The chain couples TRBV7-2 to TRBJ2-5; possibly TRBD2 for D (6 bases). The CDR3 sequence is 14 residues long. The germline V gene has CDR1 SGHTA and CDR2 FQGNSA. V shed 5 bases and J shed 3 bases, with 13 bases lying between them. The CDR3: CASSPGVAEETQYF. CDR3 DNA: TGTGCCAGCAGCCCCGGGGTAGCGGAAGAGACCCAGTACTTC.

Details on this clonotype: A much larger clone lies a single base off, so this may be a read error. V and J are TRBV28 and TRBJ2-7, with 7 bases lining up with TRBD1. Germline loops: CDR1 MDHEN, CDR2 SYDVKM. The CDR3 consists of 15 residues. The CDR3 reads CASTFDRVNSYEQHF. CDR3 DNA sequence: TGTGCCAGCACTTTCGACAGGGTTAACTCCTACGAGCAGCACTTC.

This clonotype showed up just a few times. One end of the junction varies from germline; a read error may be responsible. V is TRBV5-8 and J is TRBJ2-1; tentatively, D is TRBD2 (5 bases). Germline values: CDR1 SGHTS, CDR2 YDEGEE. CDR3 length: 11 amino acids. The CDR3 DNA reads TGTGCCAGCAGCTTGGCGTATACGACTATCTTC. As protein: CASSLAYTTIF.

There are many counts of this clonotype. V is TRBV7-2 and J is TRBJ1-1, with D maybe TRBD1 (5 bases). The CDR3 spans 16 residues. CDR1 is SGHTA and CDR2 is FQGNSA in the germline V gene. Trimming left V 8 bases short and J 0 bases short, with 19 bases between. Written as DNA, the CDR3 is TGTGCCAGCCTGATAGGGGTAGTTCGTGTGAACACTGAAGCTTTCTTT. This gives the protein CASLIGVVRVNTEAFF. Based on the CDR3 plus reference TRBV7-2 and TRBJ1-1, the full variable domain is GAGVSQSPSNKVTEKGKDVELRCDPISGHTALYWYRQSLGQGLEFLIYFQGNSAPDKSGLPSDRFSAERTGGSVSTLTIQRTQQEDSAVYLCASLIGVVRVNTEAFFGQGTRLTVV.

The sample holds many counts of this clonotype. This chain joins TRBV30 and TRBJ1-3, with D perhaps matching TRBD1 (5 bases). The germline CDR1 and CDR2 sequences are GTSNPN and SVGIG (reference sequence). The V gene lost 3 bases and the J gene lost 0 bases, with 12 bases spanning the gap. The CDR3 extends over 15 amino acids. The CDR3 bases are TGTGCCTGGAGCGGACATTCCCACTCTGGAAACACCATATATTTT. Translating gives CAWSGHSHSGNTIYF. Supplemented by reference TRBV30 and TRBJ1-3, the full variable domain reads SQTIHQWPATLVQPVGSPLSLECTVEGTSNPNLYWYRQAAGRGLQLLFYSVGIGQISSEVPQNLSASRPQDRQFILSSKKLLLSDSGFYLCAWSGHSHSGNTIYFGEGSWLTVV.

In regard to this clonotype: A much bigger clone sits one base away, suggesting this may be a read error. This sequence joins TRBV4-3 and TRBJ2-7, with a weak D call TRBD2 (5 bases). CDR1 is LGHNA, CDR2 YSLEER, per germline. The length of the CDR3 is 15 residues. The CDR3 sequence is CSSSQDPRGVDEQYF. The DNA of the CDR3 is TGCTCCAGCAGCCAAGATCCACGGGGTGTCGACGAGCAGTACTTC.

This clonotype has at least ten counts. The chain links TRBV20-1 to TRBJ2-7; D ambiguous. CDR3 length: 15 residues. Germline CDR1 reads DFQATT; CDR2 reads SNEGSKA (reference sequence). Trimming pared 1 base from V and 5 bases from J, leaving 18 bases between. The CDR3, as DNA: TGCAGTGCTAGAGCCCCCGGGCTAGTGAGGCACGAGCAGTACTTC. This codes for CSARAPGLVRHEQYF.

The chain recombines TRBV28 with TRBJ1-4; TRBD1 might be the D (5 bases). V lost 7 bases and J lost 7, with 13 bases in between. Germline CDR1 is MDHEN and CDR2 is SYDVKM. The CDR3 runs 13 residues. The CDR3 spells CASTGGGFEKLFF. CDR3 nucleotide sequence: TGTGCCAGCACCGGGGGGGGGTTTGAAAAACTGTTTTTT.

This clonotype was recorded a few times. This rearrangement joins TRBV7-9 to TRBJ1-1; 9 nucleotides match TRBD1. Germline values: CDR1 SEHNR, CDR2 FQNEAQ (reference sequence). J lost 5 bases, V lost 8 bases, and 6 bases had no gene match. The CDR3 totals 13 residues. The CDR3 region is CASGTGGWTEAFF. The CDR3 region has the DNA TGTGCCAGCGGCACAGGGGGCTGGACTGAAGCTTTCTTT.

This clonotype has only a few counts. The chain is built from TRBV9 and TRBJ1-3; D possibly corresponds to TRBD1 (5 bases). CDR3 length: 18 residues. CDR1 and CDR2 (germline): SGDLS, YYNGEE. V lost 1 base, J lost 0 bases, and 17 bases lay in between. The CDR3 loop is CASSVTPSRATSGNTIYF. For the CDR3, the DNA is TGTGCCAGCAGCGTAACCCCCAGCAGGGCGACCTCTGGAAACACCATATATTTT. The complete variable domain, with remaining parts taken from reference TRBV9 and TRBJ1-3, reads DSGVTQTPKHLITATGQRVTLRCSPRSGDLSVYWYQQSLDQGLQFLIQYYNGEERAKGNILERFSAQQFPDLHSELNLSSLELGDSALYFCASSVTPSRATSGNTIYFGEGSWLTVV.

This clonotype was observed many times. The chain has TRBV7-3 and TRBJ2-1; 8 bases match TRBD2. The trim removed 6 bases at V and 7 bases at J, leaving 11 bases unmatched. The CDR3 sequence is 15 residues long. Germline CDR1 and CDR2: SGHTA and FQGTGA. CDR3 sequence: CASSPGGALQNEQFF. CDR3 DNA sequence: TGTGCCAGCAGTCCCGGGGGGGCTTTACAGAATGAGCAGTTCTTC.

J is TRBJ2-1 and V is TRBV2; D not certain. V shed 5 bases and J shed 9 bases, with 14 bases lying between them. The CDR3 is made up of 13 amino acids. Germline loops: CDR1 SNHLY, CDR2 FYNNEI. DNA of the CDR3: TGTGCCAGCAGTTACTCGGCAGATACTGAGCAGTTCTTC. Translated: CASSYSADTEQFF.

This clonotype was seen at least ten times. V is TRBV11-2 and J is TRBJ2-7, with 7 bases fitting TRBD2. The V gene's germline CDR1 is SGHAT and CDR2 FQNNGV. Trimming removed 1 base from V and 0 bases from J; junction bases left unmatched: 3. This CDR3 spans 15 amino acids. Here the CDR3 reads CASSLVERGSYEQYF. For the CDR3, the DNA is TGTGCCAGCAGCTTAGTTGAGCGGGGCTCCTACGAGCAGTACTTC. Together with reference TRBV11-2 and TRBJ2-7, the CDR3 gives the full variable domain: EAGVAQSPRYKIIEKRQSVAFWCNPISGHATLYWYQQILGQGPKLLIQFQNNGVVDDSQLPKDRFSAERLKGVDSTLKIQPAKLEDSAVYLCASSLVERGSYEQYFGPGTRLTVT.

This clonotype has at least ten counts. The chain carries TRBV3-1 and TRBJ1-2; D remains ambiguous. Trimming removed 0 bases at V and 7 bases at J, with 3 bases between. The CDR3 covers 11 residues. Per the germline V gene, CDR1 is LGHDT and CDR2 is YNNKEL (reference sequence). In nucleotides, the CDR3 is TGTGCCAGCAGCCAAGAAGGTGGCTACACCTTC. Protein: CASSQEGGYTF.

About this clonotype itself: This may arise from a read error, as a much more abundant clone is one base away. The chain recombines TRBV11-3 with TRBJ2-7; the match to TRBD2 covers 7 bases. V shed 4 bases and J 6 bases; nucleotides not matched to a gene: 3. The CDR3 consists of 12 residues. Germline V CDR1 and CDR2: SGHNT, YENEEA. CDR3 DNA: TGTGCCAGCAGCTACTCGGGGGGCGAGCAGTACTTC. This sequence encodes CASSYSGGEQYF.